This TCR beta chain was obtained from a study of T-cell reconstitution after alpha-beta-depleted transplantation in children listed by TCRdb under 2016. Turning to the overall study: Using TCR repertoire profiling, the study followed T-cell immune reconstitution in a quantitative way in children after TCRalphabeta/CD19-depleted allogeneic hematopoietic cell transplantation. Study-wide findings and limitations: The apparently early alphabetaT-cell count recovery about two months after transplant was reportedly dependent on only several hundred rapidly expanded clones derived from non-depleted graft cells. Hyperexpanded clone frequencies declined over subsequent months; after one year, T-cell counts and TCRbeta diversity were mostly attributed to newly produced T cells. In some patients, the high TCRbeta diversity seen at day 60 was put down to recipient T cells and intrathymic progenitors that had survived conditioning.

Libraries were prepared through PCR. Sequenced using an Illumina HiSeq 2500. To normalize quantification of the TCRbeta repertoire, the TCR libraries were built with molecular barcoding that relied on unique molecular identifiers. Starting from the raw public reads, TCRdb applied fastp trimming at Q25, assembled clones with MiXCR and retained in-frame beta chains. Entries that share a CDR3 protein sequence are merged under the most common genes and DNA. This sample holds 670,000 or so distinct CDR3 sequences; roughly 14% were observed only once. Of the sample, 0.79% falls within the top ten clones. Via the germline V gene, CDR1 is MNHEY and CDR2 SVGAGI. The CDR3 covers 13 residues, taking in both the cysteine and the phenylalanine. Only the CDR3 DNA stays, 39 bases, in frame from base 1. V and J are truncated by 2 bases and 8 bases respectively, leaving an intervening sequence of 9 bases. What this sample's treatment or condition label stands for: allogeneic hematopoietic cell transplantation with graft depleted of TCRalphabeta T cells and CD19 B cells. Transplant recipients were children who received TCRalphabeta/CD19-depleted allogeneic hematopoietic cell grafts.

This clonotype appeared many times. The antigen it recognizes is unknown. No base quality values were provided; no much bigger clone lies one nucleotide off. Rearrangement joined TRBV6-5 to TRBJ2-2; a confident D gene designation cannot be given. Sample: PBMCs, taken before TCRalphabeta/CD19-depleted stem cell transplant. The TCR originated in a girl aged 2-9 years with congenital amegakaryocytic thrombocytopenia, due to receive a stem cell transplant. This receptor has the CDR3 CASSYAPWGELFF. The DNA sequence is as follows: TGTGCCAGCAGTTACGCACCATGGGGGGAGCTGTTTTTT.